The rows below give T cell receptor beta chains drawn from one sample of a study of shared clonotypes between healthy human individuals. The assay was immunoSEQ multiplex PCR, and TCRdb's table has in-frame clones only and misses some. Of approximately 2.1 million clones detected, approximately 95% appear once; the ten largest clones hold approximately 0.4%. Sequencing was performed on naive CD4+ T cells from PBMCs. The receptors derive from a man aged 18 to 29 in good health. Some clones in this sample may be carry-over from other donors' samples. CDR3s include the opening cysteine and the closing phenylalanine or tryptophan. The order of the fields is J gene, D gene, clone size, V gene, CDR3 DNA, CDR3 protein. The D gene is left open where the match is weak. The size entry is marked missing in some rows and otherwise reads once, few, many or a size class.

TRBJ2-6 | NA | NA | TRBV4-1 | TGCGCCAGCAGCCAAGAAGGCAGGTGGGGGTCTGGGGCCAACGTCCTGACTTTC | CASSQEGRWGSGANVLTF
TRBJ2-3 | TRBD2 | NA | TRBV11-2 | TGTGCCAGCAGCTTCGGGACTAGCGGGGATACGCAGTATTTT | CASSFGTSGDTQYF
TRBJ1-4 | TRBD1 | NA | TRBV28 | TGTGCCAGCAGTTCGAAGACAGGGTCGGCTAATGAAAAACTGTTTTTT | CASSSKTGSANEKLFF
TRBJ1-2 | TRBD1 | NA | TRBV5-1 | TGCGCCAGCAGCGCAAATACCGGACAGGGGACCTATGGCTACACCTTC | CASSANTGQGTYGYTF
TRBJ2-5 | NA | NA | TRBV27 | TGTGCCAGCAGCAAACGGGAGCAAGAGACCCAGTACTTC | CASSKREQETQYF
TRBJ2-7 | NA | NA | TRBV6-1 | TGTGCCAGCAGTGATGGTAGTTCCTACGAGCAGTACTTC | CASSDGSSYEQYF
TRBJ1-5 | TRBD1 | NA | TRBV19 | TGTGCCACCGAGAGAGGGGACAGGGGGTTCAATCAGCCCCAGCATTTT | CATERGDRGFNQPQHF
TRBJ1-2 | NA | NA | TRBV10-1 | TGCGCCAGCAGTAGGGACGTCTACGGGGGCTACACCTTC | CASSRDVYGGYTF
TRBJ2-7 | TRBD1 | NA | TRBV13 | TGTGCCAGCAGCCAGGGACAGGGGGCTTACGAGCAGTACTTC | CASSQGQGAYEQYF
TRBJ2-7 | NA | NA | TRBV4-1 | TGCGCCAGCAGCCAAGATTTCACAAGGACTGGACCTAAGGAGCAGTACTTC | CASSQDFTRTGPKEQYF
TRBJ1-2 | NA | once | TRBV4-2 | TGTGCCAGCAGCCAAGACGGGATGACAGCTAGCTATGGCTACACCTTC | CASSQDGMTASYGYTF
TRBJ2-1 | TRBD1 | NA | TRBV7-2 | TGTGCCAGCAGCTTAGCGCCTAATGGACAGGGGGGTGAGCAGTTCTTC | CASSLAPNGQGGEQFF
TRBJ1-1 | TRBD1 | NA | TRBV5-1 | TGCGCCAGCAGCAGGGGACAGACTAACACTGAAGCTTTCTTT | CASSRGQTNTEAFF
TRBJ1-5 | NA | NA | TRBV6-5 | TGTGCCAGCAGTTATGTAGTGCAAGGTCAGCCCCAGCATTTT | CASSYVVQGQPQHF
TRBJ2-1 | TRBD1 | NA | TRBV5-1 | TGCGCCAGCAGTCGCCCAGGGACAGGGGCCCACAATGAGCAGTTCTTC | CASSRPGTGAHNEQFF
TRBJ2-3 | TRBD2 | NA | TRBV30 | TGTGCCTGGGACGCGGGAGGCGCGACAGATACGCAGTATTTT | CAWDAGGATDTQYF
TRBJ2-1 | TRBD2 | NA | TRBV11-2 | TGTGCCAGCAGCTTAGGGGTAGCGGGGGTGGGATACTACAATGAGCAGTTCTTC | CASSLGVAGVGYYNEQFF
TRBJ2-3 | TRBD2 | NA | TRBV4-1 | TGCGCCAGCAGCCAAGGTTTTTTCGCGGGAGGGACAGATACGCAGTATTTT | CASSQGFFAGGTDTQYF
TRBJ2-1 | TRBD2 | NA | TRBV4-2 | TGTGCCAGCAGCCAACCGTTAGGGCCTAGCGGGAGTAGAGGCAATGAGCAGTTCTTC | CASSQPLGPSGSRGNEQFF
TRBJ2-2 | TRBD1 | NA | TRBV19 | TGTGCCAGTAGTATCGGGACAGGGGCAAGGGCAGCCACCGGGGAGCTGTTTTTT | CASSIGTGARAATGELFF
TRBJ2-7 | NA | NA | TRBV19 | TGTGCCAGTGGGTCTCGGACAACCTACGAGCAGTACTTC | CASGSRTTYEQYF
TRBJ2-7 | NA | NA | TRBV6-5 | TGTGCCAGCAGTCCCTTGGGGGGAACAGCCTACGAGCAGTACTTC | CASSPLGGTAYEQYF
TRBJ1-5 | NA | NA | TRBV28 | TGTGCCAGCAGTTTATCCGACGGTAGCAATCAGCCCCAGCATTTT | CASSLSDGSNQPQHF
TRBJ1-3 | NA | NA | TRBV27 | TGTGCCAGCAGTTCGGGGGGACTAACTGGAAACACCATATATTTT | CASSSGGLTGNTIYF
TRBJ1-2 | NA | NA | TRBV4-1 | TGCGCCAGCAGCCAGCAGGGTGGCTATGGCTACACCTTC | CASSQQGGYGYTF
TRBJ2-1 | NA | NA | TRBV6-1 | TGTGCCAGCAGTGGGCTGAGCCCGGACAATGAGCAGTTCTTC | CASSGLSPDNEQFF
TRBJ1-1 | NA | NA | TRBV7-9 | TGTGCCAGCACCTTAGGGACGACGGGTTCTGAAGCTTTCTTT | CASTLGTTGSEAFF
TRBJ2-7 | TRBD1 | NA | TRBV14 | TGTGCCAGCAGCCTGGACAGGGGGTCCGAGCAGTACTTC | CASSLDRGSEQYF
TRBJ2-1 | NA | NA | TRBV28 | TGTGCCAGCAGCCCCGGACACCCCCAGAGCGAGGGGCAGTTCTTC | CASSPGHPQSEGQFF
TRBJ1-5 | NA | NA | TRBV28 | TGTGCCAGCAGCATAAATCAGCCCCAGCATTTT | CASSINQPQHF
TRBJ1-4 | TRBD1 | NA | TRBV7-2 | TGTGCCAGCAGCTTAGCAGGGGGCGCAACTAATGAAAAACTGTTTTTT | CASSLAGGATNEKLFF
TRBJ2-1 | TRBD2 | NA | TRBV6-4 | TGTGCCAGCAGGCCGGGACTAGCAAACCCCAATGAGCAGTTCTTC | CASRPGLANPNEQFF
TRBJ2-3 | TRBD2 | NA | TRBV30 | TGTGCCTCCCCAGCGGGAGTAAACCCAGATACGCAGTATTTT | CASPAGVNPDTQYF
TRBJ2-1 | NA | NA | TRBV7-6 | TGTGCCAGCAGCTTACAAGCGGCTACCTACAATGAGCAGTTCTTC | CASSLQAATYNEQFF
TRBJ2-7 | TRBD2 | once | TRBV4-2 | TGTGCCAGCAGCGAAGTTTTTACCGGGACTAGCGGGAGGGAACGCTTCTACGAGCAGTACTTC | CASSEVFTGTSGRERFYEQYF